Shown below are 24 T cell receptor beta chains from a single sample sequenced in a study of CD8 T cells in ankylosing spondylitis. A single record per CDR3 protein comes from TCRdb applying MiXCR to the 5' RACE reads. The table shows some 100,000 distinct CDR3 sequences, with roughly 8.3% occurring only once. The sequenced sample was blood, either unsorted or a sorted T cell fraction (not recorded which). All receptors derive from a male donor with ankylosing spondylitis or in good health (not recorded which).

The chain is built from TRBV10-3 and TRBJ1-5; the match to TRBD1 covers 7 bases. The J segment lost 4 bases and the V segment lost 10 bases, leaving 7 bases of the junction unmatched. The germline V gene has CDR1 ENHRY and CDR2 SYGVKD. The CDR3 spans 13 residues. The CDR3 sequence: CATRQGGNQPQHF. For the CDR3, the DNA is TGTGCCACTAGACAGGGTGGGAATCAGCCCCAGCATTTT.

V gene TRBV7-2 combines with J gene TRBJ2-5; D may be TRBD2 (7 bases). Between the trimmed V and J ends, which lost 1 base and 5 bases, there was a span of 14 bases. CDR1 SGHTA and CDR2 FQGNSA come from the germline V gene. There are 15 residues in the CDR3. CDR3 in amino acids: CASSLGGGTIETQYF. CDR3 DNA sequence: TGTGCCAGCAGCTTAGGCGGGGGCACGATTGAGACCCAGTACTTC.

This clonotype has just a few counts. V gene TRBV20-1 combines with J gene TRBJ2-4; D unclear. The CDR3 covers 15 residues. CDR1 and CDR2 (germline): DFQATT, SNEGSKA (reference sequence). Trimming took 0 bases from V and 0 from J, leaving 9 bases between them. The CDR3 nucleotides read TGCAGTGCTAGAGATGGCAAGCTAGCCAAAAACATTCAGTACTTC. Translated: CSARDGKLAKNIQYF.

This clonotype was recorded many times. The rearrangement links TRBV7-2 to TRBJ2-1, with D hard to call. Trimming removed 2 bases from V and 8 bases from J, with 13 bases in between. CDR3 length: 14 amino acids. CDR1 SGHTA and CDR2 FQGNSA come from the germline V gene. CDR3 loop: CASSLSGVDDEQFF. Written as DNA, the CDR3 is TGTGCCAGCAGCTTATCTGGGGTGGACGATGAGCAGTTCTTC.

There are many counts of this clonotype. The J gene is TRBJ2-3, the V gene TRBV4-3, with TRBD2 matching 7 bases. Germline CDR1 reads LGHNA; CDR2 reads YSLEER. The CDR3 contains 15 residues. The ends lost 2 bases at V and 3 bases at J; junction bases unmatched: 5. CDR3 amino acids: CASSQWSGVTDTQYF. CDR3 nucleotides: TGCGCCAGCAGCCAATGGAGCGGGGTTACAGATACGCAGTATTTT.

This clonotype showed up many times. The chain is built from TRBV27 and TRBJ1-1; D gene ambiguous. The ends were cut back, 8 bases at V and 1 base at J, with 11 bases in the middle. The CDR3 contains 13 residues. Germline lookup yields CDR1 MNHEY and CDR2 SMNVEV (reference sequence). This CDR3 is CASGDPKNTEAFF. The CDR3 nucleotides read TGTGCCAGCGGAGACCCCAAGAACACTGAAGCTTTCTTT.

This clonotype was counted a few times. The chain joins TRBV7-6 to TRBJ2-7; the D gene is possibly TRBD2 (5 bases). Deletions cut 2 bases from V and 0 bases from J, with 8 bases between. In germline, CDR1 is SGHVS, CDR2 FNYEAQ. This CDR3 region has 14 residues. The CDR3 reads CASSLPGSSYEQYF. The CDR3 region has the DNA TGTGCCAGCAGCTTACCGGGGAGCTCCTACGAGCAGTACTTC.

In its sample, this clonotype was seen many times. The rearrangement links TRBV4-1 to TRBJ1-4; TRBD1 is a possible D gene (5 bases). The CDR3 covers 16 residues. V lost 0 bases and J 6 bases, leaving 14 bases between the germline ends. Germline-derived CDR1 and CDR2 are MGHRA and YSYEKL. The chain's CDR3 is CASSQDPGTGDEKLFF. The CDR3 nucleotides are TGCGCCAGCAGCCAAGATCCGGGGACGGGTGATGAAAAACTGTTTTTT.

The table lists this clonotype with a few counts. This chain joins TRBV4-3 and TRBJ1-2; D is undetermined. Germline lookup yields CDR1 LGHNA and CDR2 YSLEER. Between the trimmed V and J ends, which lost 0 bases and 7 bases, there was a span of 15 bases. This CDR3 comprises 15 residues. CDR3 protein: CASSQDLWATGGYTF. CDR3 nucleotides: TGCGCCAGCAGCCAAGATTTATGGGCTACTGGTGGCTACACCTTC.

V is TRBV13 and J is TRBJ2-3; maybe TRBD1 (6 bases). V was clipped by 5 bases and J by 1 base, with 10 bases between them. This CDR3 contains 14 residues. The germline CDR1 and CDR2 sequences are PRHDT and FYEKMQ (reference sequence). CDR3 DNA: TGTGCCAGCAGCGGGGGCGTCCGCACAGATACGCAGTATTTT. Encoded protein: CASSGGVRTDTQYF.

V usage is TRBV5-1 and J usage is TRBJ1-2, with 8 bases matching TRBD1. V was pared by 0 bases and J by 4 bases, with 5 bases of the junction left unmatched. The CDR3 is 15 residues long. Per the germline V gene, CDR1 is SGHRS and CDR2 is YFSETQ. The CDR3 spells CASSLATGDGYGYTF. For the CDR3, the DNA is TGCGCCAGCAGCTTGGCGACAGGGGACGGCTATGGCTACACCTTC.

This clonotype was seen a few times. The chain recombines TRBV4-1 with TRBJ2-7; a weak D match, TRBD2 (7 bases). The V and J ends lost 1 base and 1 base respectively, with 11 bases between them. This CDR3 is built from 15 residues. Germline CDR1 and CDR2: MGHRA and YSYEKL. The CDR3 DNA follows: TGCGCCAGCAGCCAAGTCGAGGGGGGGTCCTACGAGCAGTACTTC. Its protein product is CASSQVEGGSYEQYF.

The chain combines TRBV19 with TRBJ2-3; D uncertain. CDR3 length equals 17 residues. CDR1 is LNHDA, CDR2 SQIVND, per germline (reference sequence). Trimming pared 0 bases from V and 0 bases from J, leaving 13 bases between. The chain's CDR3 is CASSIDPAVASTDTQYF. The CDR3, as DNA: TGTGCCAGTAGTATAGATCCGGCAGTTGCTAGCACAGATACGCAGTATTTT.

This clonotype was recorded many times. This chain connects TRBV5-1 to TRBJ2-1; 8 nucleotides agree with TRBD2. V dropped 4 bases and J dropped 0; count of bases not matched to a gene: 3. Germline CDR1 is SGHRS and CDR2 is YFSETQ. The CDR3 runs to 15 residues. The CDR3 is CASSQTSGSYNEQFF. CDR3 DNA sequence: TGCGCCAGCAGCCAAACTAGCGGCTCCTACAATGAGCAGTTCTTC. Full variable domain (outside the CDR3, taken from reference TRBV5-1 and TRBJ2-1): KAGVTQTPRYLIKTRGQQVTLSCSPISGHRSVSWYQQTPGQGLQFLFEYFSETQRNKGNFPGRFSGRQFSNSRSEMNVSTLELGDSALYLCASSQTSGSYNEQFFGPGTRLTVL.

The sample holds many counts of this clonotype. The gene calls are TRBV20-1 and TRBJ1-5, with unresolved D. The CDR3 is 13 amino acids. Looked up from germline, CDR1 is DFQATT and CDR2 is SNEGSKA (reference sequence). Trimming shortened V by 2 bases and J by 5 bases, and 10 bases separated the two germline ends. CDR3: CSARREGDQPQHF. Written as DNA, the CDR3 is TGCAGTGCTAGAAGGGAGGGTGATCAGCCCCAGCATTTT.

This clonotype appeared a few times. The rearrangement uses TRBV19 and TRBJ2-1; D is perhaps TRBD1 (5 bases). Germline V CDR1 and CDR2: LNHDA, SQIVND (reference sequence). CDR3 length: 14 amino acids. V lost 0 bases and J 12 bases, leaving 15 bases between the germline ends. The CDR3 loop reads CASSIDSPAGRQFF. The CDR3 DNA reads TGTGCCAGTAGTATAGATTCCCCGGCAGGGCGGCAGTTCTTC.

This clonotype was found a few times. The chain carries TRBV7-3 and TRBJ1-6; TRBD1 is a possible D gene (5 bases). Germline V gene data show CDR1 as SGHTA and CDR2 as FQGTGA. This CDR3 comprises 13 residues. With 2 bases removed from V and 6 bases from J, the gap between germline ends came to 5 bases. The CDR3 spells CASSLDSNSPLHF. CDR3 coding DNA: TGTGCCAGCAGCTTAGACAGTAATTCACCCCTCCACTTT. Filled out from reference TRBV7-3 and TRBJ1-6, the complete variable domain reads GAGVSQTPSNKVTEKGKYVELRCDPISGHTALYWYRQSLGQGPEFLIYFQGTGAADDSGLPNDRFFAVRPEGSVSTLKIQRTERGDSAVYLCASSLDSNSPLHFGNGTRLTVT.

This clonotype has a count of ten or more. V is TRBV11-2 and J is TRBJ2-3, with D uncertain. CDR3 length: 13 residues. The germline CDR1 and CDR2 sequences are SGHAT and FQNNGV. V was shortened by 7 bases and J by 0 bases, with 8 bases between the two germline ends. Here the CDR3 DNA reads TGTGCCAGCACCTCCCTAAGCACAGATACGCAGTATTTT. Its translation is CASTSLSTDTQYF. The full variable domain, completed using reference TRBV11-2 and TRBJ2-3, is EAGVAQSPRYKIIEKRQSVAFWCNPISGHATLYWYQQILGQGPKLLIQFQNNGVVDDSQLPKDRFSAERLKGVDSTLKIQPAKLEDSAVYLCASTSLSTDTQYFGPGTRLTVL.

The rearrangement joins TRBV19 to TRBJ1-2; 7 bases are a match to TRBD1. The germline gives CDR1 LNHDA, CDR2 SQIVND (reference sequence). The CDR3 spans 17 residues. The J segment lost 5 bases and the V segment lost 3 bases, leaving 15 bases of the junction unmatched. Here the CDR3 DNA reads TGTGCCAGTAGTATTTCGGCTGGACAGGCCCCTCTATATGGCTACACCTTC. This gives the protein CASSISAGQAPLYGYTF.

This clonotype was seen at least ten times. This chain uses TRBV12-3 or TRBV12-4 with TRBJ2-7; D is uncertain. This CDR3 contains 15 residues. V was trimmed by 5 bases and J by 0 bases, leaving 14 bases between them. The CDR3 DNA follows: TGTGCCAGCAGTGTTTTTTCTGTACCCTCCTACGAGCAGTACTTC. It translates to CASSVFSVPSYEQYF.

V and J are TRBV7-9 and TRBJ1-1, with D uncertain. V gave up 5 bases and J gave up 5 bases, with 15 bases separating them. In germline, CDR1 is SEHNR, CDR2 FQNEAQ (reference sequence). CDR3 length: 14 residues. The CDR3 loop is CASSPEVRGTEAFF. DNA of the CDR3: TGTGCCAGCAGCCCTGAAGTTAGAGGGACTGAAGCTTTCTTT.

This clonotype has at least ten counts. The rearrangement joins TRBV20-1 to TRBJ2-5, with 9 positions matching TRBD2. CDR1 DFQATT and CDR2 SNEGSKA come from the germline V gene (reference sequence). This CDR3 is 16 amino acids long. Unmatched junction bases numbered 6, after V lost 0 bases and J lost 1 base. The CDR3 region is CSARDGGSGGQETQYF. DNA of the CDR3: TGCAGTGCTAGAGATGGGGGTAGCGGGGGCCAAGAGACCCAGTACTTC.

This clonotype showed up many times. This chain connects TRBV20-1 to TRBJ1-1; 10 bases are shared with TRBD1. V trimming: 3 bases; J trimming: 4 bases; junction bases outside the gene matches: 2. Germline CDR1 DFQATT, CDR2 SNEGSKA (reference sequence). The CDR3 sequence is 13 residues long. CDR3 DNA: TGCAGTGCTAGGAGGACAGGGGGCACTGAAGCTTTCTTT. Its protein product is CSARRTGGTEAFF.

This clonotype was observed a few times. The V and J genes are TRBV27 and TRBJ1-4; D not resolved. Germline assignment: CDR1 MNHEY and CDR2 SMNVEV (reference sequence). This CDR3 has 13 amino acids. V shed 5 bases and J shed 3 bases, with 7 bases lying between them. As DNA, the CDR3 is TGTGCCAGCAGTCTCGGATCTAATGAAAAACTGTTTTTT. This encodes CASSLGSNEKLFF.